The next 10 T cell receptor beta chains were all read from a single sample in a study of cytomegalovirus exposure and HLA in healthy donors. It was with 60 Vbeta and 13 Jbeta primers that the PCR ran. This table comes from immunoSEQ multiplex PCR, and its TCRdb copy is limited to in-frame clones, with some not included. Counted here are 100,000 to 150,000 clones, around three quarters occurring once; the ten biggest clones make up approximately 3.9%. The sample comprised PBMCs. The origin of the receptors is a man aged 40-50 years in good health and CMV-seronegative.

The CDR3 region has the DNA TGTGCCACTCGGGGGGGGAGGGATAATTCACCCCTCCACTTT. This codes for CATRGGRDNSPLHF. V usage is TRBV10-3 and J usage is TRBJ1-6, with D perhaps TRBD1 (5 bases). CDR1 is ENHRY, CDR2 SYGVKD, per germline. This CDR3 is built from 14 residues. The ends were cut back, 10 bases at V and 5 bases at J, with 15 bases in the middle.

The CDR3 bases are TGTGCCAGCGACAGGGGCCCCAGTGGCTACACCTTC. Translation: CASDRGPSGYTF. This sequence joins TRBV6-1 and TRBJ1-2, with TRBD1 identical over 8 bases. CDR1 is MNHNS and CDR2 is SASEGT in the germline V gene. The CDR3 length is 12 residues. V shed 8 bases, J shed 7 bases, and the junction held 6 bases outside the gene matches.

The chain carries TRBV9 and TRBJ1-6; D is possibly TRBD1 (5 bases). Trimming stripped 4 bases from V and 0 bases from J, with 11 bases between. CDR3 length equals 16 residues. Germline CDR1 and CDR2: SGDLS and YYNGEE. CDR3 bases: TGTGCCAGCAGCCGGGGAGGGGACTCCTATAATTCACCCCTCCACTTT. It codes for CASSRGGDSYNSPLHF.

V gene TRBV28 combines with J gene TRBJ2-2; TRBD1 aligns across 8 bases. Trimming at V came to 6 bases and at J to 5 bases, leaving 8 bases not matched to a gene. The CDR3 is 15 residues long. Germline values: CDR1 MDHEN, CDR2 SYDVKM. The chain's CDR3 is CASSQDREVTGELFF. For the CDR3, the DNA is TGTGCCAGCAGCCAGGACAGGGAGGTTACCGGGGAGCTGTTTTTT.

The V call is TRBV14, the J call TRBJ2-7, with a possible D match to TRBD1 (6 bases). CDR1 and CDR2 (germline): SGHDN, FVKESK. The CDR3 spans 15 residues. V was cut by 4 bases and J by 1 base, with 14 bases left in between. CDR3 sequence: CASSRALDRSYEQYF. The CDR3 DNA is TGTGCCAGCAGCCGCGCACTGGACAGATCCTACGAGCAGTACTTC.

V and J are TRBV7-2 and TRBJ2-7, with TRBD1 matching 8 bases. V was pared by 5 bases and J by 3 bases, with 9 bases of the junction left unmatched. Germline V gene data show CDR1 as SGHTA and CDR2 as FQGNSA. The CDR3 length is 15 residues. CDR3 sequence reads: CASSRRQGHIYEQYF. Here the CDR3 DNA reads TGTGCCAGCAGCCGAAGACAGGGGCACATCTACGAGCAGTACTTC.

The chain couples TRBV11-2 to TRBJ2-2, with a tentative D call TRBD2 (6 bases). CDR3 length: 15 residues. Trimming left V 3 bases short and J 1 base short, with 9 bases between. Germline V CDR1 and CDR2: SGHAT, FQNNGV. CDR3 region: CASSFWGLNTGELFF. The CDR3 DNA reads as TGTGCCAGCAGCTTTTGGGGACTGAACACCGGGGAGCTGTTTTTT.

This clone was seen only once. The genes are TRBV10-3 and TRBJ2-1, with 9 bases aligning to TRBD2. Germline V gene lookup returns CDR1 ENHRY and CDR2 SYGVKD. This CDR3 region has 15 residues. The V gene end was trimmed by 4 bases and the J gene end by 6 bases; junction bases not matched to a gene: 7. CDR3 coding DNA: TGTGCCATCAGTGTGGTAGCGGGGGAGGGCAATGAGCAGTTCTTC. It codes for CAISVVAGEGNEQFF.

CDR3 nucleotide sequence: TGTGCCAGCAGTTTGATCCCCCGGGGGGCCAACGTCCTGACTTTC. Protein sequence: CASSLIPRGANVLTF. The chain couples TRBV28 to TRBJ2-6, with D hard to call. Germline V gene sequence: CDR1 MDHEN, CDR2 SYDVKM. The CDR3 is 15 residues long. V lost 3 bases and J 4 bases, leaving 10 bases between the germline ends.

The sample holds one count of this clone. This chain uses TRBV5-1 with TRBJ2-7, with 10 nucleotides matching TRBD2. The CDR3 runs to 15 residues. Germline CDR1 SGHRS, CDR2 YFSETQ. V was pared by 5 bases and J by 0 bases, with 5 bases of the junction left unmatched. As DNA, the CDR3 is TGCGCCAGCAGGATACTAGCGGGAAGCTCCTACGAGCAGTACTTC. Protein: CASRILAGSSYEQYF.